This T cell receptor (beta chain) was profiled in a study of T cells after yellow fever vaccination. Study summary: Libraries from low-cell-number fractions were prepared with the SMART-Seq v4 Ultra Low Input RNA kit. Study findings and constraints: Weaker, the secondary response had a peak occurring faster, on day 5 versus 15. Reappearing after the booster were most of the clones from primary vaccination (about 95% CD4, approximately 85% CD8).

5'RACE template switching generated TCR cDNA, adding a universal primer site and UMIs. TCRdb re-called the 5' RACE reads with MiXCR, one entry per CDR3 protein. The table shows 620,000 or so distinct CDR3 sequences, with approximately 13% occurring only once. The CDR3 has 14 amino acids. Germline V gene lookup returns CDR1 MGHDK and CDR2 SYGVNS. V gave up 4 bases and J gave up 2 bases, with 10 bases separating them. This clonotype was picked up many times. No antigen is known for it. The source material was PBMCs, sampled on the day of the yellow fever booster vaccination. The chain uses TRBV25-1 and TRBJ2-3; D not resolved. The origin of this receptor is a man younger than 45 who received the YFV17D yellow fever vaccine. For the CDR3, the DNA is TGTGCCAGCAGTGGGCGGTTCAACACAGATACGCAGTATTTT. Protein: CASSGRFNTDTQYF.